This T cell receptor beta chain was profiled in a study of blood T cell repertoires in COVID-19. Study-wide context: The cDNA or gDNA used as material had been derived from T cells, B-cell-depleted T cells, or PBMCs.

CDR3 size: 16 residues. The germline V gene encodes CDR1 MNHNS and CDR2 SASEGT. The V gene lost 0 bases and the J gene lost 4 bases, with 10 bases spanning the gap. Followed longitudinally, the Seattle patients had been enrolled during active infection. In the authors' methods: From reference gene primer amplification, estimates of nucleated cell counts were derived. TCRdb's copy holds only in-frame clones and misses some; the assay was immunoSEQ multiplex PCR. That table gives V, J and clone size, and the DNA gave D and trimming. This repertoire shows about 420,000 clones, 85% to 90% found once; its top ten account for 0.7% to 1%.

Sequencing was performed on peripheral blood. The TCR originated in a man aged 18-30 years with COVID-19, enrolled during active disease. The V call is TRBV6-1, the J call TRBJ1-6; no clear D. In DNA form, the CDR3 reads TGTGCCAGCAGTGAAGCGCTTCGGGGTTATAATTCACCCCTCCACTTT. Its translation is CASSEALRGYNSPLHF.